This T cell receptor (beta chain) derives from a study of shared clonotypes between healthy human individuals. The repertoire was sequenced with immunoSEQ multiplex PCR; TCRdb's copy has only in-frame clones and lacks some. The sample holds approximately 720,000 clones, about 90% seen once. CD8 cells regarded as naive lacked CD45RO, were positively chosen for CCR7, and omitted terminally differentiated effector memory CD45RA+ cells. CDR3 length equals 14 residues. V dropped 8 bases and J dropped 0 bases, with 11 bases sitting between them. Germline CDR1 is MNHNS and CDR2 is SASEGT. This sequence joins TRBV6-1 and TRBJ1-5; D not resolved. Sequencing input: naive CD8+ T cells sorted from blood. This sequence originates from a young man in good health. The CDR3 region is CASRGRASNQPQHF. CDR3 nucleotides: TGTGCCAGCCGCGGCCGGGCTAGCAATCAGCCCCAGCATTTT.